The 28 T cell receptor beta chains given below trace back to one sample, sequenced in a study of T cells in tuberculosis. Measured with immunoSEQ multiplex PCR; TCRdb has only the in-frame clones, and not every one. The top ten hold approximately 6.8% of the sample, which has roughly 35,000 clones, 92% seen once. Time point: new active TB diagnosis, blood taken before or within 7 days of starting treatment. The sample was PBMCs, taken at tuberculosis diagnosis. All receptors derive from an adult with tuberculosis. Some clones in this sample may be carry-over from other donors' samples.

The chain uses TRBV7-2 and TRBJ2-7, with 7 bases identical to TRBD1. This CDR3 is built from 14 residues. Trimming at V came to 1 base and at J to 8 bases, leaving 8 bases not matched to a gene. In germline, CDR1 is SGHTA, CDR2 FQGNSA. CDR3 nucleotides: TGTGCCAGCAGCTTAGTGATTCCAGGGGGTCAGCAGTACTTC. As protein: CASSLVIPGGQQYF.

The rearrangement joins TRBV9 to TRBJ2-1, with 7 nucleotides matching TRBD2. This CDR3 has 17 amino acids. CDR1 and CDR2 (germline): SGDLS, YYNGEE. Trimming at V came to 4 bases and at J to 0 bases, leaving 10 bases not matched to a gene. The CDR3 sequence is CASSFPRGGSSYNEQFF. The CDR3 coding sequence is TGTGCCAGCAGCTTTCCCCGCGGGGGAAGCTCCTACAATGAGCAGTTCTTC.

The chain recombines TRBV7-6 with TRBJ1-5; 7 bases are shared with TRBD1. Losses at the gene ends were 2 bases for V and 3 bases for J; bases not matched to a gene: 4. This CDR3 is built from 15 residues. Looked up from germline, CDR1 is SGHVS and CDR2 is FNYEAQ. The chain's CDR3 is CASSLQTGLNQPQHF. DNA of the CDR3: TGTGCCAGCAGCTTACAGACAGGGCTCAATCAGCCCCAGCATTTT.

This chain joins TRBV27 and TRBJ1-2; TRBD1 agrees at 8 bases. This CDR3 is 13 amino acids long. Per germline, CDR1 MNHEY and CDR2 SMNVEV (reference sequence). Trimming at V came to 3 bases and at J to 7 bases, leaving 4 bases not matched to a gene. The CDR3 DNA is TGTGCCAGCAGTTTGGCAGGGGGCGTTGGCTACACCTTC. This gives the protein CASSLAGGVGYTF.

This sequence joins TRBV15 and TRBJ2-1, with a weak D call TRBD1 (6 bases). The CDR3 has 16 amino acids. With 1 base removed from V and 5 bases from J, the gap between germline ends came to 15 bases. The germline CDR1 and CDR2 sequences are LNHNV and YYDKDF (reference sequence). The CDR3: CATSRGSFAGDNEQFF. DNA for the CDR3: TGTGCCACCAGCAGAGGGTCCTTCGCAGGGGACAATGAGCAGTTCTTC.

The genes are TRBV5-1 and TRBJ1-4, with no clear D. Per germline, CDR1 SGHRS and CDR2 YFSETQ. This CDR3 has 14 amino acids. Trimming removed 0 bases at V and 3 bases at J, with 6 bases between. Here the CDR3 reads CASSLGQPNEKLFF. CDR3 DNA: TGCGCCAGCAGCTTGGGGCAACCTAATGAAAAACTGTTTTTT.

This clone came up a few times. The chain recombines TRBV6-7 with TRBJ2-1; D is ambiguous. TRBV6-7 is reported as an ORF; its role is uncertain. V lost 9 bases, J lost 14 bases, and 20 bases lay in between. The CDR3 spans 12 residues. In nucleotides, the CDR3 is TGTGCCAGAAGAGCGAGGCCTGGCGTTGAGTTCTTC. It specifies CARRARPGVEFF.

The sample holds one count of this clone. This chain links TRBV28 with TRBJ1-2; D is possibly TRBD1 (5 bases). Germline CDR1 MDHEN, CDR2 SYDVKM. V was pared by 0 bases and J by 7 bases, with 12 bases between. The CDR3 length is 14 residues. CDR3 in amino acids: CASSLWPGWFGYTF. The CDR3 DNA sequence: TGTGCCAGCAGTTTATGGCCAGGGTGGTTTGGCTACACCTTC.

CDR3 sequence: CASSVGTRRGNYGYTF. In DNA, the CDR3 is TGTGCCAGCAGCGTAGGGACCAGACGGGGAAACTATGGCTACACCTTC. This sequence joins TRBV9 and TRBJ1-2; D not resolved. Germline V gives CDR1 SGDLS, CDR2 YYNGEE. The V gene lost 0 bases and the J gene lost 2 bases, with 14 bases spanning the gap. This CDR3 contains 16 residues.

The rearrangement links TRBV7-9 to TRBJ1-2; 7 positions agree with TRBD1. CDR1 and CDR2 from the germline V gene are SEHNR and FQNEAQ (reference sequence). The CDR3 sequence is 15 residues long. The V and J ends lost 5 bases and 5 bases, in that order; junction bases with no gene match: 11. Written as DNA, the CDR3 is TGTGCCAGCAGCGGACGGACAGGCTCCCCTTATGGCTACACCTTC. Its protein is CASSGRTGSPYGYTF.

The CDR3 sequence: CAISWTGWENSPLHF. The CDR3 DNA is TGTGCCATCAGCTGGACAGGTTGGGAGAATTCACCCCTCCACTTT. V gene TRBV10-3 combines with J gene TRBJ1-6; 7 bases are shared with TRBD1. The CDR3 runs to 15 residues. Germline V gene lookup returns CDR1 ENHRY and CDR2 SYGVKD. Germline trimming cut 6 bases from V and 7 bases from J; bases unmatched to any gene: 9.

The genes are TRBV5-1 and TRBJ1-1; tentative D call: TRBD1 (5 bases). Germline V gene lookup returns CDR1 SGHRS and CDR2 YFSETQ. Trimming removed 0 bases from V and 0 bases from J, with 24 bases in between. This CDR3 contains 20 residues. The DNA for the CDR3 is TGCGCCAGCAGCTTGGGCAGGGAACTAAAAACTGGATCCATGAACACTGAAGCTTTCTTT. Its protein is CASSLGRELKTGSMNTEAFF.

The rearrangement links TRBV9 to TRBJ1-5; no definite D call. CDR1 is SGDLS, CDR2 YYNGEE, per germline. The CDR3 totals 15 residues. Deletions cut 4 bases from V and 4 bases from J, with 15 bases between. The CDR3 DNA reads TGTGCCAGCAGCCCGGTCGATAGCCCGAATCAGCCCCAGCATTTT. Its translation: CASSPVDSPNQPQHF.

The V and J genes are TRBV5-5 and TRBJ2-7, with TRBD1 matching 7 bases. After removal of 0 bases from V and 2 bases from J, the junction contained 5 bases not matched to a gene. The CDR3 totals 15 residues. Germline V gene lookup returns CDR1 SGHKS and CDR2 YYEKEE (reference sequence). CDR3 in amino acids: CASSLAWQGAYEQYF. As DNA, the CDR3 is TGTGCCAGCAGCTTGGCCTGGCAGGGGGCCTACGAGCAGTACTTC. The full variable domain, its missing parts supplied by reference TRBV5-5 and TRBJ2-7, is DAGVTQSPTHLIKTRGQQVTLRCSPISGHKSVSWYQQVLGQGPQFIFQYYEKEERGRGNFPDRFSARQFPNYSSELNVNALLLGDSALYLCASSLAWQGAYEQYFGPGTRLTVT.

The CDR3 sequence: CASRRTGLSGYTF. The CDR3 DNA reads as TGTGCCAGCAGACGGACAGGGTTGTCTGGCTACACCTTC. The J gene is TRBJ1-2, the V gene TRBV6-5, with 8 nucleotides matching TRBD1. Germline lookup yields CDR1 MNHEY and CDR2 SVGAGI. The V and J ends lost 6 bases and 7 bases, in that order; junction bases with no gene match: 7. This CDR3 spans 13 amino acids.

The J gene is TRBJ2-7, the V gene TRBV27; a weak D match, TRBD2 (6 bases). CDR1 MNHEY and CDR2 SMNVEV come from the germline V gene (reference sequence). With 6 bases removed from V and 3 bases from J, the gap between germline ends came to 12 bases. The CDR3 is 13 amino acids. This CDR3 reads CASSIRGIYEQYF. DNA for the CDR3: TGTGCCAGCAGCATCCGGGGGATCTACGAGCAGTACTTC.

This chain uses TRBV5-6 with TRBJ1-2; D is unresolved. Germline V gene data show CDR1 as SGHDT and CDR2 as YYEEEE. V lost 4 bases to trimming and J lost 2 bases, with 15 bases between them. This CDR3 comprises 15 residues. The CDR3: CASSPPGGVNYGYTF. The CDR3 nucleotides read TGTGCCAGCAGCCCGCCGGGAGGCGTGAACTATGGCTACACCTTC.

The rearrangement uses TRBV6-1 and TRBJ2-7; the match to TRBD1 covers 7 bases. The CDR3 is 15 amino acids. CDR1 and CDR2 from the germline V gene are MNHNS and SASEGT. Unmatched junction bases numbered 9, after V lost 1 base and J lost 6 bases. The CDR3: CASSEGYNRGGEQYF. For the CDR3, the DNA is TGTGCCAGCAGTGAAGGATATAACAGGGGCGGCGAGCAGTACTTC.

The chain uses TRBV6-1 and TRBJ1-5; weak D call: TRBD1 (5 bases). CDR1 is MNHNS, CDR2 SASEGT, per germline. There are 16 residues in the CDR3. V lost 3 bases to trimming and J lost 1 base, with 13 bases between them. This CDR3 reads CASSESRVGSNQPQHF. The CDR3 DNA sequence: TGTGCCAGCAGTGAGTCCAGGGTGGGAAGCAATCAGCCCCAGCATTTT.

The chain uses TRBV6-5 and TRBJ2-3; possible D gene TRBD2, 5 bases. Germline V gene data show CDR1 as MNHEY and CDR2 as SVGAGI. Trimming removed 6 bases at V and 5 bases at J, with 12 bases between. The length of the CDR3 is 13 residues. The CDR3 loop is CASRRRRGDTQYF. The CDR3 nucleotides read TGTGCCAGCAGACGCCGACGGGGAGATACGCAGTATTTT.

The J gene is TRBJ1-4, the V gene TRBV2; no reliable D call. This CDR3 is 16 amino acids long. Per the germline V gene, CDR1 is SNHLY and CDR2 is FYNNEI. Between the trimmed V and J ends, which lost 3 bases and 5 bases, there was a span of 16 bases. The CDR3 DNA reads TGTGCCAGCAGTGAGTCGGGAAACAGAATAAATGAAAAACTGTTTTTT. This gives the protein CASSESGNRINEKLFF.

The chain has TRBV19 and TRBJ2-1, with D possibly being TRBD1 (5 bases). V gave up 5 bases and J gave up 4 bases, with 9 bases separating them. This CDR3 comprises 13 residues. The germline V gene has CDR1 LNHDA and CDR2 SQIVND (reference sequence). In DNA form, the CDR3 reads TGTGCCAGTAGTCAACAGGTATACAATGAGCAGTTCTTC. This sequence encodes CASSQQVYNEQFF.

The chain is built from TRBV7-9 and TRBJ1-2, with D possibly matching TRBD1 (6 bases). The CDR3 loop spans 15 amino acids. The V gene's germline CDR1 is SEHNR and CDR2 FQNEAQ (reference sequence). V shed 4 bases and J shed 6 bases, with 18 bases lying between them. CDR3 nucleotide sequence: TGTGCCAGCAGCTCCCTTTGGGAGGGGGGCGATGGCTACACCTTC. It encodes CASSSLWEGGDGYTF.

The chain employs TRBV29-1 and TRBJ2-7; D unresolved. V was shortened by 4 bases and J by 0 bases, with 10 bases between the two germline ends. CDR1 is SQVTM, CDR2 ANQGSEA, per germline. CDR3 length: 13 amino acids. Here the CDR3 reads CSVGEQNSYEQYF. The CDR3, as DNA: TGCAGCGTTGGAGAACAGAACTCCTACGAGCAGTACTTC.

The rearrangement joins TRBV19 to TRBJ1-1, with no clear D. Trimming left V 0 bases short and J 10 bases short, with 15 bases between. The CDR3 has 14 amino acids. Germline-derived CDR1 and CDR2 are LNHDA and SQIVND (reference sequence). The CDR3 region is CASSIEIRQRGAFF. DNA of the CDR3: TGTGCCAGTAGTATAGAAATCAGACAACGGGGAGCTTTCTTT.

This clone was seen only once. The chain couples TRBV19 to TRBJ1-2; possibly TRBD1 for D (5 bases). CDR1 and CDR2 (germline): LNHDA, SQIVND (reference sequence). The CDR3 totals 14 residues. Trimming pared 0 bases from V and 5 bases from J, leaving 10 bases between. The CDR3 coding sequence is TGTGCCAGTAGTATAGAGGGCAGGGATTATGGCTACACCTTC. Protein product: CASSIEGRDYGYTF.

In its sample, this clone was seen once. CDR3 protein: CATSLGARNEQFF. DNA for the CDR3: TGTGCCACCAGCTTGGGGGCCAGAAATGAGCAGTTCTTC. V usage is TRBV15 and J usage is TRBJ2-1; TRBD1 is a possible D gene (6 bases). Germline V gives CDR1 LNHNV, CDR2 YYDKDF (reference sequence). This CDR3 has 13 residues. Trimming stripped 5 bases from V and 7 bases from J, with 12 bases between.

The chain couples TRBV2 to TRBJ2-6; D perhaps matches TRBD2 (5 bases). The CDR3 is 14 amino acids. Trimming cost V 3 bases and J 3 bases, with 6 bases left between them. Germline assignment: CDR1 SNHLY and CDR2 FYNNEI. CDR3 amino acids: CASSDGSGANVLTF. CDR3 DNA sequence: TGTGCCAGCAGTGATGGGAGTGGGGCCAACGTCCTGACTTTC.